The 5 T cell receptor beta chains below were found in one sample sequenced in a study. The TRBV12-4/TRBJ1-2 clonotypes were amplified using barcode primers with ligated adaptors. TCRdb fed the multiplex PCR reads into MiXCR, producing one record per CDR3 protein. The table has approximately 1,100 distinct CDR3 sequences, under 7% seen once. Material: memory CD4+ T cells sorted from blood. The sample's subset: memory CD4+ T cells, CD4+CD45RO+CD25-. All receptors come from a female donor with breast cancer.

By its share, this clonotype is large. The chain employs TRBV12-3 or TRBV12-4 and TRBJ1-2; no reliable D call. This CDR3 has 13 residues. Trimming pared 5 bases from V and 4 bases from J, leaving 11 bases between. DNA for the CDR3: TGTGCCAGCAGTCCGGAGGGCTTCTATGGCTACACCTTC. It translates to CASSPEGFYGYTF.

By proportion, this clonotype is medium-sized (0.01 to 0.1%). The V call is TRBV12-3 or TRBV12-4, the J call TRBJ1-2; maybe TRBD1 (5 bases). The CDR3 spans 14 residues. The germline V and J ends were trimmed by 3 bases and 7 bases, with 15 bases remaining between them. The CDR3 loop reads CASSFEQGPFGYTF. CDR3 sequence (DNA): TGTGCCAGCAGTTTTGAGCAGGGCCCTTTTGGCTACACCTTC.

This clonotype is labeled medium-sized. The chain links TRBV12-3 or TRBV12-4 to TRBJ1-2; no firm D call. Trimming shortened V by 8 bases and J by 6 bases, and 10 bases separated the two germline ends. This CDR3 spans 11 amino acids. The DNA for the CDR3 is TGTGCCAGCGGCCACAGAGATGGCTACACCTTC. Encoded protein: CASGHRDGYTF.

This clonotype is large within its sample. The chain uses TRBV12-3 or TRBV12-4 and TRBJ1-2; D ambiguous. The CDR3 has 10 amino acids. V lost 7 bases, J lost 4 bases, and 4 bases lay in between. In DNA form, the CDR3 reads TGTGCCAGCAATCTCTATGGCTACACCTTC. Protein product: CASNLYGYTF.

This clonotype ranks as medium-sized. The chain links TRBV12-3 or TRBV12-4 to TRBJ1-2; a weak D match, TRBD1 (5 bases). Trimming stripped 3 bases from V and 8 bases from J, with 13 bases between. The CDR3 runs to 13 residues. The CDR3 spells CASSFPSREGYTF. The CDR3 DNA sequence: TGTGCCAGCAGTTTCCCGAGCAGGGAGGGCTACACCTTC.